The 4 T cell receptor beta chains reported below all come from one sample, sequenced in a study of identical twins. TCRdb reprocessed the 5' RACE reads via MiXCR and lists one record per CDR3 protein. This table has a few hundred thousand distinct CDR3 sequences, over 8.5% appearing once. These records were also assigned to another study, of yellow fever vaccine responses in identical twins.

The sample taken for sequencing was PBMCs. The receptor source for this set is a woman younger than 35 in good health.

This clonotype was picked up many times. The chain links TRBV29-1 to TRBJ2-4; 7 nucleotides line up with TRBD1. J lost 4 bases, V lost 4 bases, and 4 bases had no gene match. This CDR3 spans 13 amino acids. The germline V gene encodes CDR1 SQVTM and CDR2 ANQGSEA. Here the CDR3 DNA reads TGCAGCGTTGTGGACAGGAAGAAAAACATTCAGTACTTC. Its translation is CSVVDRKKNIQYF.

This clonotype was picked up many times. The V and J genes are TRBV15 and TRBJ2-2; possible D gene TRBD2, 5 bases. V lost 8 bases and J lost 4, with 8 bases in between. The V gene's germline CDR1 is LNHNV and CDR2 YYDKDF (reference sequence). The CDR3 contains 12 residues. CDR3 bases: TGTGCCACCGAAGGGAGCACCGGGGAGCTGTTTTTT. Translated: CATEGSTGELFF.

This clonotype was observed at least ten times. This chain uses TRBV4-2 with TRBJ1-6; D may be TRBD1 (6 bases). The V gene lost 4 bases and the J gene lost 6 bases, with 19 bases spanning the gap. This CDR3 is built from 17 residues. Germline-derived CDR1 and CDR2 are LGHNA and YNFKEQ. The CDR3: CASSRGLGGAGNSPLHF. The CDR3 coding sequence is TGTGCCAGCAGCCGAGGACTTGGGGGCGCGGGTAATTCACCCCTCCACTTT.

In its sample, this clonotype was seen many times. The rearrangement joins TRBV6-5 to TRBJ1-5; 7 bases are shared with TRBD1. The CDR3 contains 17 residues. From germline, CDR1 is MNHEY and CDR2 SVGAGI. V shed 4 bases and J 6 bases; nucleotides not matched to a gene: 15. The CDR3 DNA sequence: TGTGCCAGCAGTTCCGAAGTGCGGGGGCGGACAGGTCAGCCCCAGCATTTT. This sequence encodes CASSSEVRGRTGQPQHF.